The 23 T cell receptor beta chains below were found in one sample sequenced in a study of siplizumab effects on memory and regulatory T cells. Profiling relied on immunoSEQ multiplex PCR, and the TCRdb table lists in-frame clones only, not all of them. The profile shows roughly 50,000 clones, roughly 87% of them singletons. The specimen sequenced was naive CD8+ T cells sorted from blood. The receptors derive from a human donor in good health.

The genes are TRBV7-9 and TRBJ2-7; 9 nucleotides line up with TRBD2. In germline, CDR1 is SEHNR, CDR2 FQNEAQ (reference sequence). This CDR3 has 17 residues. The J segment lost 5 bases and the V segment lost 3 bases, leaving 14 bases of the junction unmatched. The CDR3 DNA follows: TGTGCCAGCAGCTTGTTCACAAATCTAGCGGGACCCCACGAGCAGTACTTC. Residues: CASSLFTNLAGPHEQYF.

The chain combines TRBV21-1 with TRBJ2-7. TRBV21-1 is a recognized pseudogene. The CDR3 is made up of 17 amino acids. The CDR3 nucleotides read TGTGCCAGCGCGTCTCCGGGTAGGGACGGTGTCCCCTACGAGCAGTACTTC. Amino acids: CASASPGRDGVPYEQYF.

Remarks on this clone: At one end, the junction sequence differs from germline, possibly due to a read error. Other DNA variants within this sample encode the same CDR3. V is TRBV27 and J is TRBJ1-1, with D maybe TRBD1 (5 bases). This CDR3 contains 16 residues. Germline V gene sequence: CDR1 MNHEY, CDR2 SMNVEV (reference sequence). The CDR3 spells CASSRLWRGSDTEAFF. The DNA of the CDR3 is TGTGCCAGCAGTCGTCTCTGGAGGGGTTCGGACACTGAAGCTTTTTTT.

The chain couples TRBV12-5 to TRBJ1-2; D call uncertain. Germline V CDR1 and CDR2: LGHNT, FRNRAP. The CDR3 consists of 11 residues. Trimming removed 1 base at V and 8 bases at J, with 5 bases between. CDR3 nucleotide sequence: TGTGCTAGTGGTTTGGCTAAAGGCTACACCTTC. Translation gives CASGLAKGYTF.

The J gene is TRBJ2-5, the V gene TRBV5-1; 7 bases fit TRBD1. Looked up from germline, CDR1 is SGHRS and CDR2 is YFSETQ. Trimming took 0 bases from V and 2 from J; bases not matched to a gene: 7. This CDR3 has 16 amino acids. Here the CDR3 reads CASSLDPDRIQETQYF. DNA for the CDR3: TGCGCCAGCAGCTTGGACCCGGACAGGATACAAGAGACCCAGTACTTC.

This clone has only one observation. The rearrangement joins TRBV6-5 to TRBJ2-1; TRBD2 is a possible D gene (6 bases). Deletions cut 4 bases from V and 5 bases from J, with 15 bases between. CDR1 is MNHEY, CDR2 SVGAGI, per germline. The CDR3 length is 15 residues. Written as DNA, the CDR3 is TGTGCCAGCAGTTCCCCTCGGTTAGCGGACAATGAGCAGTTCTTC. Translated: CASSSPRLADNEQFF.

The rearrangement links TRBV4-1 to TRBJ2-7; 10 bases are shared with TRBD2. The germline V gene encodes CDR1 MGHRA and CDR2 YSYEKL. The junction had 8 bases not matched to a gene; V was cut back by 4 bases and J by 5 bases. This CDR3 contains 15 residues. The CDR3 loop reads CASSPSASGSDEQYF. The CDR3, as DNA: TGCGCCAGCAGCCCCTCGGCTAGCGGGAGCGACGAGCAGTACTTC.

This sequence joins TRBV15 and TRBJ2-5; D might be TRBD2 (5 bases). The CDR3 is made up of 15 amino acids. Germline values: CDR1 LNHNV, CDR2 YYDKDF (reference sequence). V was trimmed by 4 bases and J by 5 bases, leaving 17 bases between them. The CDR3 sequence is CATSIFEGVKETQYF. As DNA, the CDR3 is TGTGCCACCAGCATCTTCGAGGGTGTTAAGGAGACCCAGTACTTC.

The J gene is TRBJ2-5, the V gene TRBV25-1, with D perhaps matching TRBD1 (6 bases). The CDR3 totals 16 residues. Trimming pared 1 base from V and 3 bases from J, leaving 15 bases between. Germline V gene lookup returns CDR1 MGHDK and CDR2 SYGVNS. CDR3 coding DNA: TGTGCCAGCAGTGAATTGTTTCCAGGGGAAAAAGAGACCCAGTACTTC. Amino acid sequence: CASSELFPGEKETQYF.

This clone was seen a single time. This chain uses TRBV29-1 with TRBJ1-6; TRBD1 might be the D (6 bases). This CDR3 has 13 amino acids. Germline-derived CDR1 and CDR2 are SQVTM and ANQGSEA. V was pared by 3 bases and J by 10 bases, with 13 bases between. The CDR3 DNA reads TGCAGCGTTGACAGGGGAGATGGCTCACCCCTCCACTTT. Residues: CSVDRGDGSPLHF.

The CDR3: CASSLVRHEAFF. The CDR3 nucleotides read TGTGCCAGCAGCTTGGTTCGGCATGAAGCTTTCTTT. The rearrangement joins TRBV5-6 to TRBJ1-1, with D unclear. The CDR3 spans 12 residues. Germline assignment: CDR1 SGHDT and CDR2 YYEEEE. V dropped 0 bases and J dropped 7 bases, with 7 bases sitting between them.

The rearrangement links TRBV13 to TRBJ2-7; no reliable D call. This CDR3 spans 15 amino acids. Germline V gives CDR1 PRHDT, CDR2 FYEKMQ (reference sequence). V lost 5 bases to trimming and J lost 2 bases, with 16 bases between them. The CDR3 is CASSPPGGRAYEQYF. The CDR3 DNA follows: TGTGCCAGCAGCCCCCCGGGTGGAAGAGCCTACGAGCAGTACTTC.

CDR3: CASSFGLTDTQYF. The CDR3 DNA is TGTGCCAGCAGCTTTGGCCTCACAGATACGCAGTATTTT. V and J are TRBV5-6 and TRBJ2-3; D unresolved. The V gene's germline CDR1 is SGHDT and CDR2 YYEEEE. There are 13 residues in the CDR3. Trimming stripped 2 bases from V and 2 bases from J, with 6 bases between.

V gene TRBV7-3 combines with J gene TRBJ2-2; D gene unclear. The CDR3 is 12 amino acids. Deletions cut 6 bases from V and 6 bases from J, with 8 bases between. Germline CDR1 reads SGHTA; CDR2 reads FQGTGA. CDR3 sequence reads: CASSLGSGELFF. Written as DNA, the CDR3 is TGTGCCAGCAGTTTAGGGTCCGGGGAGCTGTTTTTT. The full variable domain, completed using reference TRBV7-3 and TRBJ2-2, is GAGVSQTPSNKVTEKGKYVELRCDPISGHTALYWYRQSLGQGPEFLIYFQGTGAADDSGLPNDRFFAVRPEGSVSTLKIQRTERGDSAVYLCASSLGSGELFFGEGSRLTVL.

This sequence joins TRBV13 and TRBJ2-5; possible D gene TRBD2, 7 bases. From germline, CDR1 is PRHDT and CDR2 FYEKMQ (reference sequence). The CDR3 length is 15 residues. V lost 3 bases and J 0 bases, leaving 11 bases between the germline ends. Written as DNA, the CDR3 is TGTGCCAGCAGCTTCGAGGGGGGGTACCAAGAGACCCAGTACTTC. This codes for CASSFEGGYQETQYF. Drawing the rest from reference TRBV13 and TRBJ2-5, the complete variable domain is AAGVIQSPRHLIKEKRETATLKCYPIPRHDTVYWYQQGPGQDPQFLISFYEKMQSDKGSIPDRFSAQQFSDYHSELNMSSLELGDSALYFCASSFEGGYQETQYFGPGTRLLVL.

V and J are TRBV5-4 and TRBJ2-1; the match to TRBD2 covers 8 bases. V gave up 4 bases and J gave up 7 bases; unmatched junction bases: 1. Germline values: CDR1 SGHNT, CDR2 YYREEE (reference sequence). CDR3 length: 12 residues. CDR3 nucleotides: TGTGCCAGCAGCGGGACTAGTAATGAGCAGTTCTTC. Translated: CASSGTSNEQFF.

CDR3 residues: CASSQGPSTDTQYF. In nucleotides, the CDR3 is TGCGCCAGCAGCCAAGGCCCGAGTACAGATACGCAGTATTTT. The chain recombines TRBV4-1 with TRBJ2-3; D ambiguous. The CDR3 consists of 14 residues. The V gene's germline CDR1 is MGHRA and CDR2 YSYEKL. Trimming shortened V by 1 base and J by 3 bases, and 8 bases separated the two germline ends.

This chain uses TRBV6-6 with TRBJ2-5, with a tentative D call TRBD1 (6 bases). The J call is in doubt because the DNA end fits TRBJ2-7 better. The CDR3 is 11 residues long. Germline lookup yields CDR1 MNHNY and CDR2 SVGAGI (reference sequence). Written as DNA, the CDR3 is TGTGCCAGCAGACAGGGTTACGAGCAGTACTTC. It specifies CASRQGYEQYF.

The chain links TRBV2 to TRBJ2-1, with 7 bases that match TRBD2. The CDR3 consists of 15 residues. The trim removed 2 bases at V and 3 bases at J, leaving 4 bases unmatched. Germline CDR1 reads SNHLY; CDR2 reads FYNNEI. The CDR3 loop reads CASSEFQRGYNEQFF. CDR3 coding DNA: TGTGCCAGCAGTGAATTCCAGCGGGGCTACAATGAGCAGTTCTTC. Variable domain in full (rest from reference TRBV2 and TRBJ2-1): EPEVTQTPSHQVTQMGQEVILRCVPISNHLYFYWYRQILGQKVEFLVSFYNNEISEKSEIFDDQFSVERPDGSNFTLKIRSTKLEDSAMYFCASSEFQRGYNEQFFGPGTRLTVL.

The chain uses TRBV7-8 and TRBJ2-1, with 11 bases identical to TRBD2. The CDR3 consists of 15 residues. Germline V gives CDR1 SGHVS, CDR2 FQNEAQ. V lost 2 bases to trimming and J lost 8 bases; unmatched junction nucleotides: 5. The CDR3 nucleotides read TGTGCCAGCAGCTTAAGGCTAGCGGGGGGTTATGAGCAGTTCTTC. This encodes CASSLRLAGGYEQFF. The whole variable domain, remainder taken from reference TRBV7-8 and TRBJ2-1, is GAGVSQSPRYKVAKRGQDVALRCDPISGHVSLFWYQQALGQGPEFLTYFQNEAQLDKSGLPSDRFFAERPEGSVSTLKIQRTQQEDSAVYLCASSLRLAGGYEQFFGPGTRLTVL.

The rearrangement joins TRBV5-1 to TRBJ2-3; D call uncertain. The CDR3 loop spans 17 amino acids. Germline V gene lookup returns CDR1 SGHRS and CDR2 YFSETQ. V dropped 7 bases and J dropped 2 bases, with 23 bases sitting between them. In nucleotides, the CDR3 is TGCGCCAGCCGATTAGGACCCGGTGGCGGATACACAGATACGCAGTATTTT. Encoded protein: CASRLGPGGGYTDTQYF.

This chain connects TRBV27 to TRBJ1-1; D call uncertain. CDR3 length: 11 amino acids. Trimming stripped 6 bases from V and 4 bases from J, with 6 bases between. From germline, CDR1 is MNHEY and CDR2 SMNVEV (reference sequence). The CDR3 DNA reads TGTGCCAGCAGGGATAGCACTGAAGCTTTCTTT. Amino acids: CASRDSTEAFF.

The V gene is TRBV7-9, the J gene TRBJ1-2; D is undetermined. Germline V CDR1 and CDR2: SEHNR, FQNEAQ (reference sequence). CDR3 length: 13 amino acids. Trimming removed 1 base at V and 4 bases at J, with 7 bases between. The DNA of the CDR3 is TGTGCCAGCAGCTTAGGGGCTGTCTATGGCTACACCTTC. This sequence encodes CASSLGAVYGYTF.